This T cell receptor beta chain was sequenced in a study of T-cell memory formation after mild COVID-19. The TCR alpha and TCR beta cDNA libraries, bearing sample barcodes and UMIs, were generated by 5'RACE using constant-segment primers. TCRdb called the 5' RACE reads again in MiXCR, with one record for every CDR3 protein. The sample contains under 450,000 distinct CDR3 sequences, over 13% of which appear only once. Overall study findings and caveats: Contracting clones from day 15 to 85 had balanced CD4/CD8; later expanders favoured CD4+. Prior to infection, memory already included some responding clones, suggesting cross-reactive memory joined.

As for this clonotype: Antigen: not known.

The CDR3 is made up of 14 amino acids. V trimming: 0 bases; J trimming: 6 bases; junction bases outside the gene matches: 1. The germline V gene has CDR1 MNHEY and CDR2 SMNVEV (reference sequence). The material sequenced was PBMCs or a T cell subset sorted from them (not recorded which). This chain uses TRBV27 with TRBJ1-5; TRBD1 agrees at 8 bases. This clonotype was obtained from a man in his late teens or twenties who had mild COVID-19 (a few samples of this study predate the infection). Cell type and time point are not known. As DNA, the CDR3 is TGTGCCAGCAGTTTATCGGACAGGGCTCAGCCCCAGCATTTT. Translated, it gives CASSLSDRAQPQHF.